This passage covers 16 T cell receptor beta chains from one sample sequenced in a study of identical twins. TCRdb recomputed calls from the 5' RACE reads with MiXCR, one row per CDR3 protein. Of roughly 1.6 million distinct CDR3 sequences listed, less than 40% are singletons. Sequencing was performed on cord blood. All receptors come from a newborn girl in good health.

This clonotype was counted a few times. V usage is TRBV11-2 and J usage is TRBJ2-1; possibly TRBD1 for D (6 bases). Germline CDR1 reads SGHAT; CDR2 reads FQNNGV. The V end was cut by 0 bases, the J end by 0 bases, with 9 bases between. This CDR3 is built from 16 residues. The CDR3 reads CASSLDGGISYNEQFF. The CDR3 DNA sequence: TGTGCCAGCAGCTTAGATGGGGGCATCTCCTACAATGAGCAGTTCTTC.

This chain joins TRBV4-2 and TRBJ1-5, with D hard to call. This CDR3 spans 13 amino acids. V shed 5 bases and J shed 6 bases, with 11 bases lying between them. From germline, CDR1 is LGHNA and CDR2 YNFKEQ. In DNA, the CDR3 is TGTGCCAGCAGCTTAGGGCTCCCTCAGCCCCAGCATTTT. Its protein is CASSLGLPQPQHF.

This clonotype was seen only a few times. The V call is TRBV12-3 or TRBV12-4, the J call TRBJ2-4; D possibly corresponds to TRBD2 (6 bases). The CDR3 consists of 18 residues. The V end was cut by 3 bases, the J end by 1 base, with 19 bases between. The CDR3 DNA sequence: TGTGCCAGCAGTTTCCCCGGGACTGTCGCGACTGCCAAAAACATTCAGTACTTC. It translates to CASSFPGTVATAKNIQYF.

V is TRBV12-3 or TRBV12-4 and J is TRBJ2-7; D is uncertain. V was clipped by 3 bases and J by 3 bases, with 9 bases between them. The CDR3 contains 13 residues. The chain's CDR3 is CASSFYLDYEQYF. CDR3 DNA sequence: TGTGCCAGCAGTTTTTACCTAGACTACGAGCAGTACTTC.

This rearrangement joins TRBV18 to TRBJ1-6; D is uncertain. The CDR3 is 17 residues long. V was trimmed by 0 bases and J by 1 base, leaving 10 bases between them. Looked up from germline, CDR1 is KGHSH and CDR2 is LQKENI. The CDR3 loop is CASSPPRERSYNSPLHF. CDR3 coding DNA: TGTGCCAGCTCACCACCGAGGGAGCGTTCCTATAATTCACCCCTCCACTTT.

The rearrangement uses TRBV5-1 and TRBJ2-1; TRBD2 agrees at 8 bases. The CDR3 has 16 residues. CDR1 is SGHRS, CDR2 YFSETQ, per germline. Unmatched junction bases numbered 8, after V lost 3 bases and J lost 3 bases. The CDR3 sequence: CASSSRGLENYNEQFF. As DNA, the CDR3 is TGCGCCAGCAGCTCCCGGGGACTAGAGAACTACAATGAGCAGTTCTTC. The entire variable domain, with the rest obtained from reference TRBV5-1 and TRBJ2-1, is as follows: KAGVTQTPRYLIKTRGQQVTLSCSPISGHRSVSWYQQTPGQGLQFLFEYFSETQRNKGNFPGRFSGRQFSNSRSEMNVSTLELGDSALYLCASSSRGLENYNEQFFGPGTRLTVL.

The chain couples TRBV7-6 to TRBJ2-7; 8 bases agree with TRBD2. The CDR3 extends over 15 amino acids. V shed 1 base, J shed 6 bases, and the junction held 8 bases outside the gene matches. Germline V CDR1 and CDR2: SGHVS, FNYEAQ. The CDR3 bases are TGTGCCAGCAGCTTAGGGTCTAGCGGGTCGGGCGAGCAGTACTTC. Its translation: CASSLGSSGSGEQYF.

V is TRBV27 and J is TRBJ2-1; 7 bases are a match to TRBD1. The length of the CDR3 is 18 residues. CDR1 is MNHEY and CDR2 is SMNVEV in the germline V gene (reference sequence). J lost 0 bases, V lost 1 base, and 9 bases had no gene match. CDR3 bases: TGTGCCAGCAGTTTATTTCCCAGGGGGACCAGCTCCTACAATGAGCAGTTCTTC. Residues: CASSLFPRGTSSYNEQFF.

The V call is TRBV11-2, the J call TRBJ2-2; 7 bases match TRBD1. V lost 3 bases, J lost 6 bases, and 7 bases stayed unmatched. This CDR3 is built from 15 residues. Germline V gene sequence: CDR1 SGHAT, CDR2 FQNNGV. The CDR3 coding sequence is TGTGCCAGCAGCTTCTTTAAGGGGGCGTCCGGGGAGCTGTTTTTT. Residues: CASSFFKGASGELFF.

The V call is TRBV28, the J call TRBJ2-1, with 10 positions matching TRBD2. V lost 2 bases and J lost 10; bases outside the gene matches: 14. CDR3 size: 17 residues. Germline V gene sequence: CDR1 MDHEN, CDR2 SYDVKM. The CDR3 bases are TGTGCCAGCAGTTTACTTCGAGGGGCTAGCGGGAGTTACGAGCAGTTCTTC. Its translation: CASSLLRGASGSYEQFF.

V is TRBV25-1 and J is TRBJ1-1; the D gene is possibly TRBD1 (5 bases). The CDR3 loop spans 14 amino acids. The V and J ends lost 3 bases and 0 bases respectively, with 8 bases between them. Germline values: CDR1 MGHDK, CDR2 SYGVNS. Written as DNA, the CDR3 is TGTGCCAGCAGTGAGACAGTCATGAACACTGAAGCTTTCTTT. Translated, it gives CASSETVMNTEAFF.

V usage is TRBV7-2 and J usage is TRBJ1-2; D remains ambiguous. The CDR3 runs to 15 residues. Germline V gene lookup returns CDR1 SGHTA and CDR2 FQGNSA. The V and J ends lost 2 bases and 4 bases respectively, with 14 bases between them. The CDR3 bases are TGTGCCAGCAGCTTATTACCCGACGGGGTCTATGGCTACACCTTC. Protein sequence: CASSLLPDGVYGYTF.

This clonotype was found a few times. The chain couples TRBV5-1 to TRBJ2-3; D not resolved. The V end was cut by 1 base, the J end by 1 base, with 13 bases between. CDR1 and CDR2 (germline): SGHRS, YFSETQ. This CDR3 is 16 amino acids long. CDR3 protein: CASSLSGEWGTDTQYF. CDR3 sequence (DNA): TGCGCCAGCAGCTTGTCTGGGGAATGGGGCACAGATACGCAGTATTTT.

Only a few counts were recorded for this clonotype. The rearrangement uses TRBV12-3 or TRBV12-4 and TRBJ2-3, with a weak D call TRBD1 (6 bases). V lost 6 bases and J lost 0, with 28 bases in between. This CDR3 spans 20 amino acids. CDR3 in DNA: TGTGCCAGCAGCCGAAGGGCCAGGGGCCTTCTCCTTATTAGCACAGATACGCAGTATTTT. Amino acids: CASSRRARGLLLISTDTQYF.

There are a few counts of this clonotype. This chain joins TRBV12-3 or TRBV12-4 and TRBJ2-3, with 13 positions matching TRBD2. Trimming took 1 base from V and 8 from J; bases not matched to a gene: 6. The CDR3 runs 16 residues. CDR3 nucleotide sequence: TGTGCCAGCAGTTTAGGGACTAGCGGGAGAGATCGTACGCAGTATTTT. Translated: CASSLGTSGRDRTQYF.

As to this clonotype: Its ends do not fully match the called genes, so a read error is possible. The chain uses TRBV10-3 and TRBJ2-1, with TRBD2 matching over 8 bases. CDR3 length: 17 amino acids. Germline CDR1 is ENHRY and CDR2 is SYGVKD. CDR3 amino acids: CAISSVGLAGPYSEQFF. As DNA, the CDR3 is TGTGCCATCAGTTCAGTCGGTCTAGCGGGCCCTTACAGTGAGCAGTTCTTC.